This passage covers 23 T cell receptor beta chains from one sample sequenced in a study of blood T cell repertoires in COVID-19. The assay was immunoSEQ multiplex PCR, and TCRdb's table has in-frame clones only and misses some. The table lists more than 100,000 clones, around 80% of them singletons. The specimen was PBMCs or T cells enriched from blood (not recorded which). The receptors were gathered from a man aged 40-49 years with acute COVID-19.

This clone was picked up one time. The chain has TRBV5-4 and TRBJ2-7, with 14 bases aligning to TRBD2. V shed 4 bases and J 5 bases; nucleotides not matched to a gene: 2. This CDR3 spans 14 amino acids. Germline CDR1 reads SGHNT; CDR2 reads YYREEE (reference sequence). The CDR3 reads CASSTTSGRDEQYF. DNA for the CDR3: TGTGCCAGCAGCACGACTAGCGGGAGGGACGAGCAGTACTTC.

The rearrangement joins TRBV28 to TRBJ2-7, with TRBD2 identical over 8 bases. The germline CDR1 and CDR2 sequences are MDHEN and SYDVKM. The CDR3 contains 16 residues. V dropped 5 bases and J dropped 3; count of bases not matched to a gene: 12. The CDR3 loop reads CASSPSPGLGDYEQYF. In nucleotides, the CDR3 is TGTGCCAGCAGTCCTTCCCCGGGACTAGGAGACTACGAGCAGTACTTC.

For the CDR3, the DNA is TGCGCCAGCAGTGGTAGCATCCAAGAGACCCAGTACTTC. Translated, it gives CASSGSIQETQYF. The chain recombines TRBV10-1 with TRBJ2-5; D is undetermined. The germline CDR1 and CDR2 sequences are WNHNN and SYGVQD (reference sequence). The CDR3 extends over 13 amino acids. V shed 4 bases and J shed 1 base, with 7 bases lying between them.

The chain has TRBV20-1 and TRBJ2-3; tentative D call: TRBD1 (5 bases). V was trimmed by 6 bases and J by 9 bases, leaving 13 bases between them. The germline V gene has CDR1 DFQATT and CDR2 SNEGSKA (reference sequence). The CDR3 totals 11 residues. CDR3 protein: CSAPERGTQYF. DNA of the CDR3: TGCAGTGCCCCCGAAAGGGGAACGCAGTATTTT.

The chain is built from TRBV7-6 and TRBJ2-7, with D tentatively TRBD2 (5 bases). The CDR3 is 16 residues long. Trimming removed 1 base at V and 0 bases at J, with 13 bases between. Per germline, CDR1 SGHVS and CDR2 FNYEAQ. The CDR3 DNA follows: TGTGCCAGCAGCTTAGGCTCAGCGGTGAGCTCCTACGAGCAGTACTTC. This gives the protein CASSLGSAVSSYEQYF.

The chain combines TRBV7-2 with TRBJ2-1, with 9 bases lining up with TRBD2. The CDR3 totals 15 residues. The germline V gene encodes CDR1 SGHTA and CDR2 FQGNSA. Unmatched junction bases numbered 12, after V lost 5 bases and J lost 10 bases. The CDR3, as DNA: TGTGCCAGCAGCAAAACGGGTTCGGCGGGGGGGGAGCAGTTCTTC. It encodes CASSKTGSAGGEQFF.

This chain links TRBV3-1 (or the pseudogene TRBV3-2) with TRBJ1-2, with unresolved D. Germline-derived CDR1 and CDR2 are LGHDT and YNNKEL (reference sequence). V dropped 0 bases and J dropped 4 bases, with 12 bases sitting between them. The length of the CDR3 is 15 residues. The CDR3 bases are TGTGCCAGCAGCCAAGATGAGCGGGCCCTCTATGGCTACACCTTC. The encoded protein is CASSQDERALYGYTF.

The sample holds a few counts of this clone. The chain couples TRBV3-1 (or the pseudogene TRBV3-2) to TRBJ2-3, with D possibly matching TRBD2 (5 bases). V lost 0 bases and J lost 4, with 11 bases in between. Per germline, CDR1 LGHDT and CDR2 YNNKEL (reference sequence). The CDR3 is 15 residues long. The CDR3 loop reads CASSQDQLVADTQYF. CDR3 DNA: TGTGCCAGCAGCCAAGATCAACTAGTAGCAGATACGCAGTATTTT.

The chain couples TRBV18 to TRBJ2-5; 9 bases agree with TRBD2. CDR3 length: 15 amino acids. After removal of 3 bases from V and 5 bases from J, the junction contained 7 bases not matched to a gene. CDR1 KGHSH and CDR2 LQKENI come from the germline V gene. The CDR3 loop reads CASSPYSGSLETQYF. CDR3 DNA: TGTGCCAGCTCACCCTATAGCGGGAGCCTCGAGACCCAGTACTTC.

The gene calls are TRBV6-4 and TRBJ1-1; D not certain. From germline, CDR1 is MRHNA and CDR2 SNTAGT. V was cut by 5 bases and J by 3 bases, with 25 bases left in between. The CDR3 contains 18 residues. In DNA form, the CDR3 reads TGTGCCAGCAGTCCCGGCCCCGGGAGGGAATTGGTGTACACTGAAGCTTTCTTT. Translating gives CASSPGPGRELVYTEAFF.

The rearrangement joins TRBV6-2 or TRBV6-3 to TRBJ2-1, with 9 bases matching TRBD2. Trimming took 4 bases from V and 5 from J; bases not matched to a gene: 9. The CDR3 covers 16 residues. Germline CDR1 MNHEY, CDR2 SVGEGT. CDR3 in DNA: TGTGCCAGCAGTTCCCTAGCGGGACGACCTAACAATGAGCAGTTCTTC. Its protein product is CASSSLAGRPNNEQFF.

The V gene is TRBV5-1, the J gene TRBJ2-1; 7 positions agree with TRBD2. Germline V gene sequence: CDR1 SGHRS, CDR2 YFSETQ. The CDR3 covers 15 residues. Trimming took 3 bases from V and 0 from J; bases not matched to a gene: 3. For the CDR3, the DNA is TGCGCCAGCAGCTCTCGGGGGGACTCCTACAATGAGCAGTTCTTC. This encodes CASSSRGDSYNEQFF.

The V gene is TRBV7-8, the J gene TRBJ2-3; D gene uncertain. This CDR3 comprises 12 residues. Germline loops: CDR1 SGHVS, CDR2 FQNEAQ. V was trimmed by 5 bases and J by 2 bases, leaving 5 bases between them. CDR3 sequence (DNA): TGTGCCAGCAGCCTCCTCACAGATACGCAGTATTTT. This gives the protein CASSLLTDTQYF.

This chain connects TRBV11-2 to TRBJ1-6; no firm D call. V gave up 0 bases and J gave up 8 bases, with 8 bases separating them. This CDR3 is built from 14 residues. CDR1 is SGHAT, CDR2 FQNNGV, per germline. The CDR3 loop is CASSLDIADSPLHF. CDR3 nucleotides: TGTGCCAGCAGCTTAGATATTGCGGATTCACCCCTCCACTTT.

J is TRBJ2-1 and V is TRBV3-1 (or the pseudogene TRBV3-2); D possibly corresponds to TRBD1 (5 bases). Trimming removed 1 base from V and 12 bases from J, with 7 bases in between. Germline V lookup: CDR1 LGHDT, CDR2 YNNKEL (reference sequence). The CDR3 is made up of 11 amino acids. CDR3 nucleotide sequence: TGTGCCAGCAGCCAAGGTCAGGGGCAGTTCTTC. The encoded protein is CASSQGQGQFF.

The J gene is TRBJ2-5, the V gene TRBV7-9; TRBD1 is a possible D gene (5 bases). There are 16 residues in the CDR3. Deletions cut 2 bases from V and 4 bases from J, with 17 bases between. The germline V gene has CDR1 SEHNR and CDR2 FQNEAQ (reference sequence). In nucleotides, the CDR3 is TGTGCCAGCAGCTTACCCGGGCAGGGCCCAAGAGAGACCCAGTACTTC. This translates into CASSLPGQGPRETQYF.

This rearrangement joins TRBV5-1 to TRBJ1-4, with 11 bases matching TRBD1. Germline V gene sequence: CDR1 SGHRS, CDR2 YFSETQ. The CDR3 consists of 16 residues. V lost 2 bases to trimming and J lost 5 bases; unmatched junction nucleotides: 5. The DNA for the CDR3 is TGCGCCAGCAGCTTCCCCGGGACAGGGGGGAATGAAAAACTGTTTTTT. Amino acids: CASSFPGTGGNEKLFF.

This sequence joins TRBV11-3 and TRBJ2-1, with 8 nucleotides matching TRBD2. The CDR3 covers 15 residues. Trimming took 4 bases from V and 5 from J; bases not matched to a gene: 7. Germline V gene data show CDR1 as SGHNT and CDR2 as YENEEA. The CDR3 sequence: CASSSWTSSHNEQFF. The CDR3 region has the DNA TGTGCCAGCAGCTCCTGGACTAGCAGTCACAATGAGCAGTTCTTC.

The gene calls are TRBV7-9 and TRBJ1-2, with a tentative D call TRBD1 (5 bases). The CDR3 sequence is 13 residues long. The V end lost 5 bases, the J end lost 1 base, and 8 bases lay between the germline ends. Germline-derived CDR1 and CDR2 are SEHNR and FQNEAQ (reference sequence). CDR3 sequence: CASSRGDNYGYTF. Here the CDR3 DNA reads TGTGCCAGCAGCCGGGGGGATAACTATGGCTACACCTTC.

This clone was observed a single time. The rearrangement links TRBV19 to TRBJ1-2; TRBD1 aligns across 11 bases. Germline-derived CDR1 and CDR2 are LNHDA and SQIVND (reference sequence). This CDR3 has 13 amino acids. Trimming at V came to 7 bases and at J to 6 bases, leaving 4 bases not matched to a gene. CDR3 sequence: CASNGQGANGYTF. In nucleotides, the CDR3 is TGTGCCAGTAACGGACAGGGGGCTAATGGCTACACCTTC. The whole variable domain, remainder taken from reference TRBV19 and TRBJ1-2, is DGGITQSPKYLFRKEGQNVTLSCEQNLNHDAMYWYRQDPGQGLRLIYYSQIVNDFQKGDIAEGYSVSREKKESFPLTVTSAQKNPTAFYLCASNGQGANGYTFGSGTRLTVV.

This chain connects TRBV7-9 to TRBJ1-4; 7 nucleotides agree with TRBD1. After removal of 2 bases from V and 4 bases from J, the junction contained 4 bases not matched to a gene. Germline lookup yields CDR1 SEHNR and CDR2 FQNEAQ (reference sequence). The CDR3 contains 15 residues. DNA of the CDR3: TGTGCCAGCAGCTTAAAGGGGGCGGATAATGAAAAACTGTTTTTT. This encodes CASSLKGADNEKLFF.

V and J are TRBV30 and TRBJ2-7; D might be TRBD2 (7 bases). The CDR3 covers 13 residues. Germline CDR1 GTSNPN, CDR2 SVGIG (reference sequence). V shed 0 bases and J shed 11 bases, with 17 bases lying between them. This CDR3 reads CAWSVGGQGREYF. In nucleotides, the CDR3 is TGTGCCTGGAGTGTAGGTGGGCAGGGGAGGGAGTACTTC. Full variable domain (remainder filled in from reference TRBV30 and TRBJ2-7): SQTIHQWPATLVQPVGSPLSLECTVEGTSNPNLYWYRQAAGRGLQLLFYSVGIGQISSEVPQNLSASRPQDRQFILSSKKLLLSDSGFYLCAWSVGGQGREYFGPGTRLTVT.

This chain uses TRBV5-4 with TRBJ2-1; 10 bases are shared with TRBD1. The CDR3 is 17 amino acids. Germline assignment: CDR1 SGHNT and CDR2 YYREEE (reference sequence). V gave up 3 bases and J gave up 7 bases; unmatched junction bases: 13. The CDR3 coding sequence is TGTGCCAGCAGCTCGCACGCCGGGACAGGGGTCGGGAATGAGCAGTTCTTC. It specifies CASSSHAGTGVGNEQFF.